The source of this T cell receptor (beta chain) is a study of monozygotic twins with inflammatory bowel disease. Study observations and caveats: Twins with IBD were found to have lower TCRbeta diversity (inverse Simpson) than healthy co-twins.

CDR1 and CDR2 from the germline V gene are DFQATT and SNEGSKA (reference sequence). CDR3 length equals 15 residues. TCRdb re-called the 5' RACE reads; one entry per CDR3 protein, DNA not given. The listing records around 140,000 distinct CDR3 sequences. Concerning this clonotype itself: Its matching antigen is unknown.

Sample: blood. V and J are TRBV20-1 and TRBJ1-5; TCRdb calls TRBD1, which cannot be checked without DNA. The sequence was collected from a human donor with ulcerative colitis or Crohn's disease, or a healthy co-twin of an affected twin (not recorded which). CDR3 region: CSATSRGGSNQPQHF.